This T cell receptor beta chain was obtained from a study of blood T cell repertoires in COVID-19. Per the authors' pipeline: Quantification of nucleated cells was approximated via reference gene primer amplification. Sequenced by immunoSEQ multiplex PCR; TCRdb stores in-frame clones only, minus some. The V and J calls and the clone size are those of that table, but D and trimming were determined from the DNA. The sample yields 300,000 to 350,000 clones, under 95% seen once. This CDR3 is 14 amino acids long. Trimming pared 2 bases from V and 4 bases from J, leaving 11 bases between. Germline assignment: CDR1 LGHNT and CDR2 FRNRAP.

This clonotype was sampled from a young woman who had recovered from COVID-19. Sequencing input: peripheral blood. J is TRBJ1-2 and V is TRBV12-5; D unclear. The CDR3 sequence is CASGLYLVSYGYTF. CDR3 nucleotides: TGTGCTAGTGGTTTGTATTTGGTCAGCTATGGCTACACCTTC.